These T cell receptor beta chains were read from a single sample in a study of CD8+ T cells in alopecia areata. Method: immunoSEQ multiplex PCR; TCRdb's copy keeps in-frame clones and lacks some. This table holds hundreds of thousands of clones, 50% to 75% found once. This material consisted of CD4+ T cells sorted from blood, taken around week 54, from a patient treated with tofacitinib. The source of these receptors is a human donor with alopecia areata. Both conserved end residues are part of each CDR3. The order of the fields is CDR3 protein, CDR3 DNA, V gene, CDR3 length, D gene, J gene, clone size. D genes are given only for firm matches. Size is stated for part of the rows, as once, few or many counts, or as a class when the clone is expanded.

CSVVRRVGSSYEQYF | TGCAGCGTTGTGCGGCGGGTAGGGAGCTCCTACGAGCAGTACTTC | TRBV29-1 | 15 | - | TRBJ2-7 | -
CASSLPGLSYEQYF | TGTGCCAGCTCACTCCCGGGACTCTCCTACGAGCAGTACTTC | TRBV18 | 14 | - | TRBJ2-7 | few
CASSQSMPVPRPQHF | TGCGCCAGCAGTCAATCGATGCCAGTACCTCGGCCCCAGCATTTT | TRBV23-1 | 15 | - | TRBJ1-5 | -
CASSQGGQGTYANTGELFF | TGTGCCAGCAGCCAAGGTGGACAGGGGACTTACGCGAACACCGGGGAGCTGTTTTTT | TRBV4-2 | 19 | TRBD1 | TRBJ2-2 | -
CASSLGEDIQYF | TGTGCCAGCAGCTTGGGGGAAGACATTCAGTACTTC | TRBV7-9 | 12 | - | TRBJ2-4 | few
CAWSDDSANTEAFF | TGTGCCTGGAGCGATGACAGCGCGAACACTGAAGCTTTCTTT | TRBV30 | 14 | - | TRBJ1-1 | -
CASSLAKMASYNEQFF | TGTGCCAGCAGCTTGGCCAAAATGGCCTCCTACAATGAGCAGTTCTTC | TRBV5-4 | 16 | - | TRBJ2-1 | -
CASSPQDTGELFF | TGTGCCAGTAGTCCCCAGGACACCGGGGAGCTGTTTTTT | TRBV19 | 13 | - | TRBJ2-2 | -
CATQGNYGYTF | TGTGCTACACAGGGGAACTATGGCTACACCTTC | TRBV10-3 | 11 | TRBD1 | TRBJ1-2 | few
CASRKDWATNEKLFF | TGTGCCAGCAGAAAAGACTGGGCAACTAATGAAAAACTGTTTTTT | TRBV27 | 15 | - | TRBJ1-4 | -
CSVGASGGLWGETQYF | TGCAGCGTTGGGGCTAGCGGGGGCCTTTGGGGAGAGACCCAGTACTTC | TRBV29-1 | 16 | TRBD2 | TRBJ2-5 | -
CSAQESRGVGPQHF | TGCAGCGCTCAGGAGTCACGAGGGGTAGGGCCCCAGCATTTT | TRBV29-1 | 14 | - | TRBJ1-5 | -
CASSLSGGQGIYSPLHF | TGTGCCAGCAGTTTGTCGGGGGGACAGGGGATCTACTCACCCCTCCACTTT | TRBV27 | 17 | TRBD1 | TRBJ1-6 | -
CASSAGPGRETQYF | TGTGCCAGCAGTGCCGGCCCCGGTCGTGAGACCCAGTACTTC | TRBV6-1 | 14 | - | TRBJ2-5 | -
CAWTGSYEQYF | TGTGCCTGGACAGGCTCCTACGAGCAGTACTTC | TRBV30 | 11 | - | TRBJ2-7 | -
CASSAQGTGYNEQFF | TGCGCCAGCAGCGCCCAGGGTACAGGATACAATGAGCAGTTCTTC | TRBV5-1 | 15 | - | TRBJ2-1 | -
CASSYSGGGETQYF | TGTGCCAGCAGTTATTCGGGGGGCGGGGAGACCCAGTACTTC | TRBV27 | 14 | - | TRBJ2-5 | -
CAFLTPASTDTQYF | TGTGCCTTTCTGACTCCTGCCTCCACAGATACGCAGTATTTT | TRBV30 | 14 | - | TRBJ2-3 | -
CASSFTGEAFF | TGTGCCAGCAGCTTTACGGGTGAAGCTTTCTTT | TRBV5-4 | 11 | - | TRBJ1-1 | -
CAGPGGNGYTF | TGTGCCGGACCCGGGGGTAATGGCTACACCTTC | TRBV30 | 11 | - | TRBJ1-2 | -
CASSLANSYTDTQYF | TGTGCCAGCAGCTTAGCGAACAGCTACACAGATACGCAGTATTTT | TRBV7-9 | 15 | - | TRBJ2-3 | -
CASSPLQNSPLHF | TGTGCCAGCAGCCCCTTACAGAATTCACCCCTCCACTTT | TRBV7-8 | 13 | - | TRBJ1-6 | -
CASSNGRDIKYF | TGTGCCAGCAGTAATGGCCGGGACATTAAGTACTTC | TRBV6-5 | 12 | - | TRBJ2-7 | -
CSVLDREGVYTEAFF | TGCAGCGTGCTGGACAGGGAGGGAGTATACACTGAAGCTTTCTTT | TRBV29-1 | 15 | TRBD1 | TRBJ1-1 | -
CASSLGIGERSYEQYF | TGTGCCAGCAGCTTGGGAATCGGTGAACGCTCCTACGAGCAGTACTTC | TRBV7-2 | 16 | - | TRBJ2-7 | once
CSVKQVLRETQYF | TGCAGCGTTAAACAGGTGCTGCGGGAGACCCAGTACTTC | TRBV29-1 | 13 | - | TRBJ2-5 | -
CASSVEGNTEAFF | TGTGCCAGCAGCGTAGAGGGGAACACTGAAGCTTTCTTT | TRBV9 | 13 | - | TRBJ1-1 | -
CSVWTGRNQPQHF | TGCAGCGTATGGACAGGCCGCAATCAGCCCCAGCATTTT | TRBV29-1 | 13 | TRBD1 | TRBJ1-5 | -
CASSHRVAGGLADTQYF | TGCGCCAGCAGCCATAGGGTTGCGGGGGGGCTCGCAGATACGCAGTATTTT | TRBV4-3 | 17 | TRBD2 | TRBJ2-3 | -
CAISEGTYNQPQHF | TGTGCCATCAGTGAGGGGACCTACAATCAGCCCCAGCATTTT | TRBV10-3 | 14 | - | TRBJ1-5 | -
CASSQGREAFF | TGCGCCAGCAGCCAGGGGAGGGAAGCTTTCTTT | TRBV4-1 | 11 | - | TRBJ1-1 | -
CASSQEWDQPQHF | TGTGCCAGCAGCCAAGAGTGGGATCAGCCCCAGCATTTT | TRBV4-2 | 13 | - | TRBJ1-5 | few
CAWRVGQNYGYTF | TGTGCCTGGAGGGTGGGACAGAACTATGGCTACACCTTC | TRBV30 | 13 | TRBD1 | TRBJ1-2 | -
CAAVSGELFF | TGTGCCGCGGTCTCCGGGGAGCTGTTTTTT | TRBV30 | 10 | - | TRBJ2-2 | few
CASSAWTVGDTQYF | TGTGCCAGCAGCGCCTGGACTGTCGGGGATACGCAGTATTTT | TRBV5-4 | 14 | - | TRBJ2-3 | -
CASSPTGIGQPQHF | TGCGCCAGCAGCCCGACAGGGATTGGTCAGCCCCAGCATTTT | TRBV5-1 | 14 | TRBD1 | TRBJ1-5 | few
CASSRDRSGGTQYF | TGTGCCAGCAGCCGGGACAGGTCGGGGGGTACGCAGTATTTT | TRBV7-2 | 14 | - | TRBJ2-3 | few
CASSADVSSYEQYF | TGTGCCAGCAGTGCTGACGTTAGCTCCTACGAGCAGTACTTC | TRBV2 | 14 | - | TRBJ2-7 | -
CASSFGRGAPTEAFF | TGTGCCAGCAGTTTCGGTCGGGGGGCGCCCACTGAAGCTTTCTTT | TRBV27 | 15 | - | TRBJ1-1 | -
CSVEEGQAADTQYF | TGCAGCGTTGAAGAAGGTCAGGCCGCAGATACGCAGTATTTT | TRBV29-1 | 14 | - | TRBJ2-3 | few
CAWNINRGGGAFF | TGTGCCTGGAATATCAACAGGGGTGGGGGAGCTTTCTTT | TRBV30 | 13 | TRBD1 | TRBJ1-1 | -
CSVVGGTGRITGELFF | TGCAGCGTTGTAGGGGGGACAGGGCGAATCACCGGGGAGCTGTTTTTT | TRBV29-1 | 16 | TRBD1 | TRBJ2-2 | -
CASSLGGANTDTQYF | TGTGCCAGCAGCTTAGGAGGAGCCAACACAGATACGCAGTATTTT | TRBV7-6 | 15 | - | TRBJ2-3 | -
CASSATGPPSNNEQFF | TGTGCCAGCAGCGCTACAGGGCCCCCCTCGAACAATGAGCAGTTCTTC | TRBV7-3 | 16 | - | TRBJ2-1 | few
CASSLIPGLSNEQFF | TGCGCCAGCAGCTTGATCCCGGGACTTTCCAATGAGCAGTTCTTC | TRBV5-1 | 15 | - | TRBJ2-1 | -
CSVTQGGNQPQHF | TGCAGCGTTACCCAGGGAGGGAATCAGCCCCAGCATTTT | TRBV29-1 | 13 | - | TRBJ1-5 | -
CASSQVGQNQPQHF | TGCGCCAGCAGCCAAGTGGGTCAGAATCAGCCCCAGCATTTT | TRBV4-1 | 14 | - | TRBJ1-5 | -
CASWESGGGSYEQYF | TGTGCCAGCTGGGAATCTGGCGGGGGGTCCTACGAGCAGTACTTC | TRBV9 | 15 | TRBD2 | TRBJ2-7 | -
CASSPSPATGRTDTQYF | TGTGCCAGCAGCCCCTCACCCGCGACAGGACGCACAGATACGCAGTATTTT | TRBV7-2 | 17 | - | TRBJ2-3 | -
CASSFPGGNSPLHF | TGCGCCAGCAGCTTTCCGGGTGGTAATTCACCCCTCCACTTT | TRBV5-1 | 14 | - | TRBJ1-6 | -
CAWSGLRNTEAFF | TGTGCCTGGAGTGGCCTTAGGAACACTGAAGCTTTCTTT | TRBV30 | 13 | - | TRBJ1-1 | -
CATQLLGTGTDTQYF | TGTGCCACCCAACTCCTGGGGACTGGCACAGATACGCAGTATTTT | TRBV2 | 15 | - | TRBJ2-3 | few
CASTQGQGIQPQHF | TGTGCCAGCACCCAGGGACAGGGGATTCAGCCCCAGCATTTT | TRBV2 | 14 | TRBD1 | TRBJ1-5 | -